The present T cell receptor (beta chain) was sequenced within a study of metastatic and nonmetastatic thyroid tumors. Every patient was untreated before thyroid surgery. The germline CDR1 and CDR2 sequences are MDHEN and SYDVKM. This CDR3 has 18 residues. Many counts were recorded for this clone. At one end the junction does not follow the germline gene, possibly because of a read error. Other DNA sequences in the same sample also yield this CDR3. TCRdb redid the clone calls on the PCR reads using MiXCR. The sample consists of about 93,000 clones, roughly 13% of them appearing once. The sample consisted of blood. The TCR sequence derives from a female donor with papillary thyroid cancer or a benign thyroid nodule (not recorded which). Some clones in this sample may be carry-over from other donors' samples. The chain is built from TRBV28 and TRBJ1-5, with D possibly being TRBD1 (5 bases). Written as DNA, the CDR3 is TGTGCCAGCAGCTCACCCGGGACCCATATTTGGGTCAATCAGCCCCGGCATTTT. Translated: CASSSPGTHIWVNQPRHF.